This T cell receptor (beta chain) emerged from a study of T cell repertoires in cytomegalovirus infection (dated by TCRdb to about 2019). Regarding the research as a whole: Peptide stimulations targeted recently identified HLA-C-restricted CMV epitopes, whose presentation resists viral immunomodulation, together with well-studied HLA-B-restricted epitopes. Donor HLA type was relevant to the analysis, because carriage of CMV infection together with the matching HLA type was indicated by public TCR beta signatures.

Points the paper makes about the study in general: In both this cohort and an independent cohort of 350 to 400 donors, the cumulative frequency of public TCR beta family members distinguished carriers of CMV infection plus the relevant HLA type. The ex vivo response was dominated by HLA-C-restricted CMV-specific TCR beta clonotypes, which also provided the single most frequent clonotype in two of eight donors.

This sample's treatment or condition label indicates: in vitro stimulation with specific CMV peptide epitopes to enrich CMV-specific T cells. TCRdb shows the sequencer as Illumina HiSeq 1500. TCRdb reran the public reads through fastp at Q25 and MiXCR, keeping productive beta chains. Each record represents a unique CDR3 protein, reported with the most common genes and DNA among its rows. This sample holds roughly 990,000 distinct CDR3 sequences; roughly 30% were observed only once. The ten most abundant clones make up roughly an eighth of the sample. The CDR3 spans 16 residues, from the cysteine through the phenylalanine. The DNA shown is the 48-base CDR3, in frame from base 1. Germline trimming: 1 base from V, 3 bases from J; junction bases outside gene matches: 5. Looking up the germline V gene yields CDR1 SGHTA and CDR2 FQGNSA. This clonotype was counted at least ten times. It lacks a known antigen. No base quality information exists; no much larger clone differs at one position.

The receptor chain draws on TRBV7-2 and TRBJ2-1, and TRBD2 aligns with 8 junction nucleotides. The sample consisted of cultured CD8+ T cells from PBMCs, taken from culture after CMV antigen stimulation. This receptor was obtained from a human donor in good health (CMV status not recorded). Some clones in this sample may be carry-over from other donors' samples. The sequence in DNA is TGTGCCAGCAGCTTAGAAACTAGCGGCTACTACAATGAGCAGTTCTTC. The encoded protein is CASSLETSGYYNEQFF. Full variable domain (CDR3 extended with the reference TRBV7-2 and TRBJ2-1 proteins): GAGVSQSPSNKVTEKGKDVELRCDPISGHTALYWYRQSLGQGLEFLIYFQGNSAPDKSGLPSDRFSAERTGGSVSTLTIQRTQQEDSAVYLCASSLETSGYYNEQFFGPGTRLTVL.